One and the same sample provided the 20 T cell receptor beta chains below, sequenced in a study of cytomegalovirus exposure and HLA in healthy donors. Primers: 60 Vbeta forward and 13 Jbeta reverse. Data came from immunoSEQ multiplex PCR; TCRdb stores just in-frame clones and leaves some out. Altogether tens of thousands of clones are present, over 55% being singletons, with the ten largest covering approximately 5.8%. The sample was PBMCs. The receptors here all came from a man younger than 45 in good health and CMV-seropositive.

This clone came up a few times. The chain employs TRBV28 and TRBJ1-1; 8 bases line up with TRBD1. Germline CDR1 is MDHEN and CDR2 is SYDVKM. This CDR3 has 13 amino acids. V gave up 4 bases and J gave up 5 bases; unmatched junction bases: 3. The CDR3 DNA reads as TGTGCCAGCAGTTCCGGGACAGGAACTGAAGCTTTCTTT. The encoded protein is CASSSGTGTEAFF. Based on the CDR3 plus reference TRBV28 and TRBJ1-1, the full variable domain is DVKVTQSSRYLVKRTGEKVFLECVQDMDHENMFWYRQDPGLGLRLIYFSYDVKMKEKGDIPEGYSVSREKKERFSLILESASTNQTSMYLCASSSGTGTEAFFGQGTRLTVV.

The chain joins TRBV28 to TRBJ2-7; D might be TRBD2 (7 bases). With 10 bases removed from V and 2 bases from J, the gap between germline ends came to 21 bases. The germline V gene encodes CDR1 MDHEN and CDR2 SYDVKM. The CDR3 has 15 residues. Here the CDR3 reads CAKPEAGRGPYEQYF. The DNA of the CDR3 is TGTGCCAAACCTGAAGCGGGGCGGGGGCCCTACGAGCAGTACTTC.

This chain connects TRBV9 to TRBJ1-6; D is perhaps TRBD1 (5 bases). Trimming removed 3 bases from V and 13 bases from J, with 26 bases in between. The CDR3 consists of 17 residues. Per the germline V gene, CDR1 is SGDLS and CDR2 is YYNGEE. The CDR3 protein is CASSATSGTEWADPLHF. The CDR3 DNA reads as TGTGCCAGCAGCGCAACTAGCGGGACCGAGTGGGCTGATCCCCTCCACTTT. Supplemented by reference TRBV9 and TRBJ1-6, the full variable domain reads DSGVTQTPKHLITATGQRVTLRCSPRSGDLSVYWYQQSLDQGLQFLIQYYNGEERAKGNILERFSAQQFPDLHSELNLSSLELGDSALYFCASSATSGTEWADPLHFGNGTRLTVT.

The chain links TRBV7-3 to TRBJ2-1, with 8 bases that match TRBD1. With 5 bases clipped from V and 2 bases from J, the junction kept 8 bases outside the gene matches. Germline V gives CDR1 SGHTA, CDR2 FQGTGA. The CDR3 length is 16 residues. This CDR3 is CASSVNGQGAYNEQFF. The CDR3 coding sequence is TGTGCCAGCAGCGTAAATGGACAGGGAGCCTACAATGAGCAGTTCTTC.

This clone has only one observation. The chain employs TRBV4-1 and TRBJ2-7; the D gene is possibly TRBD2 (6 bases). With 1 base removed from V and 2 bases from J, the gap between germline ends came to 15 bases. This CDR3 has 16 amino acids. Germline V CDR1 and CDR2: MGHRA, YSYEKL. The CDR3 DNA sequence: TGCGCCAGCAGCCAAGGAAGGTTATGGGGGGCCTACGAGCAGTACTTC. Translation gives CASSQGRLWGAYEQYF.

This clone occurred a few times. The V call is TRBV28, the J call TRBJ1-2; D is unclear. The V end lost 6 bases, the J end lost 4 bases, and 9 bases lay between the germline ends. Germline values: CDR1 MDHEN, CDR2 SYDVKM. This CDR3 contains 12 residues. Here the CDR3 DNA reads TGTGCCAGCAGCTCCACCAGCTATGGCTACACCTTC. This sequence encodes CASSSTSYGYTF.

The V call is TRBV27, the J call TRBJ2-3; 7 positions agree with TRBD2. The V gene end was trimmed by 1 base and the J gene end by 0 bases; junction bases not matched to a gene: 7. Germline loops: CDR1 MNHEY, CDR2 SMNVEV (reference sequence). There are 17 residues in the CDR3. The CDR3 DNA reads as TGTGCCAGCAGTTTATGGGTAGCGGGTACTAGCACAGATACGCAGTATTTT. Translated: CASSLWVAGTSTDTQYF.

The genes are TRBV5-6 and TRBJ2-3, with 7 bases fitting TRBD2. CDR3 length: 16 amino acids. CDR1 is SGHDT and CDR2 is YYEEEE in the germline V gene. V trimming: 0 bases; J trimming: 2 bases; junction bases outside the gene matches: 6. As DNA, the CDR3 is TGTGCCAGCAGCTTGGAAATGGGGGACTACACAGATACGCAGTATTTT. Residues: CASSLEMGDYTDTQYF.

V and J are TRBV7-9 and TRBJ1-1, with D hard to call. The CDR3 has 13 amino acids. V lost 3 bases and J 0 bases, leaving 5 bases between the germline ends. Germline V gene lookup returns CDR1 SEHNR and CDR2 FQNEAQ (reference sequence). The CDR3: CASSFGLNTEAFF. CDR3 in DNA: TGTGCCAGCAGCTTTGGCCTGAACACTGAAGCTTTCTTT.

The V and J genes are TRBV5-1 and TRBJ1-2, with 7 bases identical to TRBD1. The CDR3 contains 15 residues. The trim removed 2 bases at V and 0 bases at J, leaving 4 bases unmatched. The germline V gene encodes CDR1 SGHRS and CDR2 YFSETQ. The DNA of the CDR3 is TGCGCCAGCAGCTTAAACAGGGGACCTAACTATGGCTACACCTTC. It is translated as CASSLNRGPNYGYTF. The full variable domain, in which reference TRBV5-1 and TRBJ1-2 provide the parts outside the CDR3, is KAGVTQTPRYLIKTRGQQVTLSCSPISGHRSVSWYQQTPGQGLQFLFEYFSETQRNKGNFPGRFSGRQFSNSRSEMNVSTLELGDSALYLCASSLNRGPNYGYTFGSGTRLTVV.

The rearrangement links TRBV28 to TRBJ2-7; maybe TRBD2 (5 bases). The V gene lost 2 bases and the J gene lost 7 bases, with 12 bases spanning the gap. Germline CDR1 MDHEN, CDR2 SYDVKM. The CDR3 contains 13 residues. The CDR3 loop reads CASSLAGAVEQYF. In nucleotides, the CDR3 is TGTGCCAGCAGTTTAGCGGGCGCGGTAGAGCAGTACTTC.

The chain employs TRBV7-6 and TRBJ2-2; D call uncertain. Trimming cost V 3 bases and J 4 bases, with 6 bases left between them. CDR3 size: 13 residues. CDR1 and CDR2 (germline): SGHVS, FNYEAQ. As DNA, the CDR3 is TGTGCCAGCAGCTTCAGGCCCACCGGGGAGCTGTTTTTT. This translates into CASSFRPTGELFF.

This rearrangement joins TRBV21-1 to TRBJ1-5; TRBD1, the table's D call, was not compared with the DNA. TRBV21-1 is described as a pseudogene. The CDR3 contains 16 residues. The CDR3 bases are TGTGCCAGCAGCAATCTAGGGACAAGTTCCCATCAGCCCCAGCATTTT. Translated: CASSNLGTSSHQPQHF.

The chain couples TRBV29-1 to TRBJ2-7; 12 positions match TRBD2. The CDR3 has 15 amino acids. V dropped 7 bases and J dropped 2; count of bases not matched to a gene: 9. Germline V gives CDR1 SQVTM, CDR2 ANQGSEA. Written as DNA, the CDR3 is TGCAGCGCTAACCCTAGCGGGGGGGCCGCCTACGAGCAGTACTTC. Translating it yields CSANPSGGAAYEQYF.

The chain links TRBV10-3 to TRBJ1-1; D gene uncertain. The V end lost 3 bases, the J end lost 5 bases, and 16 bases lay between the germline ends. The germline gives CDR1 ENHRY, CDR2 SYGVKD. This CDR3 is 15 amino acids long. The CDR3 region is CAISDGGTWKTEAFF. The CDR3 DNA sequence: TGTGCCATCAGTGACGGAGGAACCTGGAAAACTGAAGCTTTCTTT.

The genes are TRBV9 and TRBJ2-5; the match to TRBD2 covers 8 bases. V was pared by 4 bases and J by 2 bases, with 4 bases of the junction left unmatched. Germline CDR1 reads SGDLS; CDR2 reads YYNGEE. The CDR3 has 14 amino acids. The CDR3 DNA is TGTGCCAGCAGCCCGTCGGGGGGGCAAGAGACCCAGTACTTC. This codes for CASSPSGGQETQYF.

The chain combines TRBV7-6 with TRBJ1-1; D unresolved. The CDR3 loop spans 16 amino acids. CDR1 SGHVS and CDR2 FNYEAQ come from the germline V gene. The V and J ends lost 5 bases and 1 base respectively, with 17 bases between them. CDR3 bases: TGTGCCAGCAGCCGACAAAGTGGGCTTCGGAACACTGAAGCTTTCTTT. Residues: CASSRQSGLRNTEAFF.

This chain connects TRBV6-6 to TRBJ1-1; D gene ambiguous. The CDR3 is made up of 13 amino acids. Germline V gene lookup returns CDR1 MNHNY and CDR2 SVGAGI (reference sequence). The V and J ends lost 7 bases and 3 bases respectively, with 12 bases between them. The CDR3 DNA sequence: TGTGCCAGCACCATGATTCGGGACACTGAAGCTTTCTTT. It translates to CASTMIRDTEAFF.

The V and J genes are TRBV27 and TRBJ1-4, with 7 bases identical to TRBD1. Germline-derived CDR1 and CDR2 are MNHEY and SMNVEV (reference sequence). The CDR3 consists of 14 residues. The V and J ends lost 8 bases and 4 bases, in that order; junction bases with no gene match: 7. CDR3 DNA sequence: TGTGCCAGCCGACAGGGACGAAATAATGAAAAACTGTTTTTT. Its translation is CASRQGRNNEKLFF.

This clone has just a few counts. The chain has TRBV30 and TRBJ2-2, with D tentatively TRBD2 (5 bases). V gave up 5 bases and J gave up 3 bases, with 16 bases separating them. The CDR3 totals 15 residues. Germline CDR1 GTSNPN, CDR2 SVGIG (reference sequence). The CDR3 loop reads CAWLISGTYTGELFF. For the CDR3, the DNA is TGTGCCTGGCTTATCAGCGGTACTTACACCGGGGAGCTGTTTTTT.